These 16 T cell receptor beta chains were all obtained from the same sample, sequenced in a study of blood T cell repertoires in COVID-19. Repertoires were generated with immunoSEQ multiplex PCR, while TCRdb's copy carries only in-frame clones and drops some. The sample includes about 75,000 clones, approximately 79% of them seen just once. The specimen sequenced was peripheral blood. Receptor source: a human donor with acute or convalescent COVID-19. The donor label of this sample is uncertain.

The rearrangement uses TRBV5-4 and TRBJ2-1; D possibly corresponds to TRBD2 (6 bases). Per germline, CDR1 SGHNT and CDR2 YYREEE (reference sequence). Trimming stripped 0 bases from V and 8 bases from J, with 18 bases between. The CDR3 length is 16 residues. CDR3 sequence: CASSLDRAGRSDEQFF. In nucleotides, the CDR3 is TGTGCCAGCAGCTTGGATCGGGCGGGGAGATCAGATGAGCAGTTCTTC.

This clone was observed a handful of times. The J gene is TRBJ1-1, the V gene TRBV7-8, with TRBD1 as a possible D gene (5 bases). Trimming cost V 2 bases and J 2 bases, with 12 bases left between them. The germline V gene has CDR1 SGHVS and CDR2 FQNEAQ. The CDR3 runs 15 residues. This CDR3 reads CASSLLNRFNTEAFF. Here the CDR3 DNA reads TGTGCCAGCAGCTTATTGAACAGGTTCAACACTGAAGCTTTCTTT. Based on the CDR3 plus reference TRBV7-8 and TRBJ1-1, the full variable domain is GAGVSQSPRYKVAKRGQDVALRCDPISGHVSLFWYQQALGQGPEFLTYFQNEAQLDKSGLPSDRFFAERPEGSVSTLKIQRTQQEDSAVYLCASSLLNRFNTEAFFGQGTRLTVV.

This chain links TRBV5-6 with TRBJ2-1; D is perhaps TRBD1 (5 bases). The CDR3 covers 15 residues. CDR1 and CDR2 from the germline V gene are SGHDT and YYEEEE. V was shortened by 0 bases and J by 1 base, with 8 bases between the two germline ends. The CDR3 DNA reads TGTGCCAGCAGCTTGGTCGCAGGGTCCTACAATGAGCAGTTCTTC. Protein sequence: CASSLVAGSYNEQFF.

The chain links TRBV28 to TRBJ1-5, with D hard to call. Germline CDR1 reads MDHEN; CDR2 reads SYDVKM. V gave up 3 bases and J gave up 2 bases, with 14 bases separating them. The CDR3 is 16 amino acids. The CDR3 protein is CASSFPPIAGNQPQHF. The CDR3 DNA follows: TGTGCCAGCAGTTTTCCCCCCATAGCCGGCAATCAGCCCCAGCATTTT.

In its sample, this clone was seen a few times. The chain recombines TRBV9 with TRBJ2-7, with 7 bases fitting TRBD2. The CDR3 runs to 15 residues. With V trimmed by 2 bases and J by 2 bases, 7 bases remained unmatched. The germline V gene encodes CDR1 SGDLS and CDR2 YYNGEE. CDR3 sequence reads: CASSVEPGRAYEQYF. The DNA of the CDR3 is TGTGCCAGCAGCGTCGAACCTGGGAGGGCCTACGAGCAGTACTTC.

This chain uses TRBV5-4 with TRBJ1-6; D unresolved. The V and J ends lost 0 bases and 7 bases respectively, with 11 bases between them. CDR1 is SGHNT, CDR2 YYREEE, per germline (reference sequence). This CDR3 has 15 residues. DNA for the CDR3: TGTGCCAGCAGCTTGGCGGAGGGCGGAAATTCACCCCTCCACTTT. Amino acids: CASSLAEGGNSPLHF.

The chain links TRBV27 to TRBJ2-5; 9 bases match TRBD2. The CDR3 length is 15 residues. The germline V gene encodes CDR1 MNHEY and CDR2 SMNVEV (reference sequence). Trimming removed 6 bases from V and 2 bases from J; junction bases left unmatched: 7. The chain's CDR3 is CASRPAGGKQETQYF. DNA of the CDR3: TGTGCCAGCAGGCCCGCGGGGGGGAAGCAAGAGACCCAGTACTTC.

This clone showed up just once. This sequence joins TRBV19 and TRBJ1-6; D perhaps matches TRBD1 (6 bases). The V end was cut by 6 bases, the J end by 11 bases, with 20 bases between. Germline V gene lookup returns CDR1 LNHDA and CDR2 SQIVND (reference sequence). The CDR3 covers 15 residues. The CDR3 DNA sequence: TGTGCCAGTAGGCCGAGGGGGGGAGCTGGGACACCCCTCCACTTT. As protein: CASRPRGGAGTPLHF.

The rearrangement uses TRBV5-1 and TRBJ2-1; 11 bases are a match to TRBD2. The germline CDR1 and CDR2 sequences are SGHRS and YFSETQ. The CDR3 sequence is 15 residues long. Trimming took 1 base from V and 8 from J; bases not matched to a gene: 5. In DNA form, the CDR3 reads TGCGCCAGCAGCTTGATGGTAGCGGGAGGGGATGAGCAGTTCTTC. It translates to CASSLMVAGGDEQFF.

V and J are TRBV2 and TRBJ2-7, with D uncertain. Germline V gene data show CDR1 as SNHLY and CDR2 as FYNNEI. Trimming removed 4 bases at V and 3 bases at J, with 7 bases between. The CDR3 consists of 12 residues. CDR3 coding DNA: TGTGCCAGCAGTGGCTACAGCTACGAGCAGTACGTC. This gives the protein CASSGYSYEQYV.

In its sample, this clone was seen a few times. The rearrangement joins TRBV5-6 to TRBJ1-4; no clear D. The germline gives CDR1 SGHDT, CDR2 YYEEEE. The CDR3 is 15 residues long. V dropped 4 bases and J dropped 6 bases, with 16 bases sitting between them. This CDR3 reads CASSPGPPGDEKLFF. In nucleotides, the CDR3 is TGTGCCAGCAGCCCCGGTCCGCCCGGGGATGAAAAACTGTTTTTT.

J is TRBJ2-2 and V is TRBV9; 7 bases agree with TRBD1. Germline CDR1 and CDR2: SGDLS and YYNGEE. The V and J ends lost 4 bases and 2 bases, in that order; junction bases with no gene match: 8. The CDR3 has 16 amino acids. This CDR3 reads CASSTPGGPNTGELFF. In DNA, the CDR3 is TGTGCCAGCAGCACCCCAGGGGGACCTAACACCGGGGAGCTGTTTTTT.

The CDR3 spells CASIERGGRNEQFF. The CDR3 region has the DNA TGTGCCAGCATCGAGCGGGGGGGCAGGAATGAGCAGTTCTTC. The V gene is TRBV2, the J gene TRBJ2-1; TRBD2 matches 10 bases. In germline, CDR1 is SNHLY, CDR2 FYNNEI. The CDR3 spans 14 residues. After removal of 7 bases from V and 7 bases from J, the junction contained 7 bases not matched to a gene.

The chain is built from TRBV19 and TRBJ1-1, with 7 bases identical to TRBD1. V gave up 5 bases and J gave up 3 bases; unmatched junction bases: 12. The germline V gene has CDR1 LNHDA and CDR2 SQIVND (reference sequence). The CDR3 spans 16 residues. CDR3 coding DNA: TGTGCCAGTAGTCAGTCACAGGGGACGTTTCACACTGAAGCTTTCTTT. It is translated as CASSQSQGTFHTEAFF.

V is TRBV7-3 and J is TRBJ1-6; a possible D gene is TRBD1 (5 bases). The CDR3 extends over 15 amino acids. Looked up from germline, CDR1 is SGHTA and CDR2 is FQGTGA. Trimming pared 1 base from V and 7 bases from J, leaving 11 bases between. The CDR3, as DNA: TGTGCCAGCAGCTTAAACGCAGGGTCGAATTCACCCCTCCACTTT. Translating gives CASSLNAGSNSPLHF.

This clone has only a few counts. V gene TRBV6-5 combines with J gene TRBJ2-7; 7 nucleotides match TRBD2. This CDR3 comprises 13 residues. The J segment lost 5 bases and the V segment lost 6 bases, leaving 7 bases of the junction unmatched. Germline-derived CDR1 and CDR2 are MNHEY and SVGAGI. Here the CDR3 reads CASSRGRVNEQYV. The CDR3, as DNA: TGTGCCAGCAGCCGGGGGAGGGTCAACGAGCAGTACGTC.